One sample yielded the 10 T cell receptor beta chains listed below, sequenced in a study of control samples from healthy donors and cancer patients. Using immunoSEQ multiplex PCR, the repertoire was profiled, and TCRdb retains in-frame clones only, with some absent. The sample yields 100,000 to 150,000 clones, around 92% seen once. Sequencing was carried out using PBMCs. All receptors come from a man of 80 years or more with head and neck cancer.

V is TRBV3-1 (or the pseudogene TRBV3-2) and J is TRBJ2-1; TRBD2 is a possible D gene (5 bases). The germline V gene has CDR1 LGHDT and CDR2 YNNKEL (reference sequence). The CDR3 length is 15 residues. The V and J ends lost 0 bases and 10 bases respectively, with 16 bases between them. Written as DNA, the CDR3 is TGTGCCAGCAGCCAAGACGGGGTCACCCAGAAGGAGCAGTTCTTC. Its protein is CASSQDGVTQKEQFF.

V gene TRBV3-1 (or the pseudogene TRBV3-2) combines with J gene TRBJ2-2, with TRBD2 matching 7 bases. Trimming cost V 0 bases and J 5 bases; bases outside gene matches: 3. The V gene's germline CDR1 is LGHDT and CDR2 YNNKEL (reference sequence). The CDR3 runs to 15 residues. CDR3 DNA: TGTGCCAGCAGCCAAGAACCCGGGAGGACCGGGGAGCTGTTTTTT. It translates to CASSQEPGRTGELFF.

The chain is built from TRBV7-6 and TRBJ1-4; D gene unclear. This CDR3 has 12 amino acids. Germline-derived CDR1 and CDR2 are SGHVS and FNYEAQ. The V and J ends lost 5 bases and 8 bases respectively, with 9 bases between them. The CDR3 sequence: CASSALREKLFF. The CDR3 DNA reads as TGTGCCAGCAGCGCTCTCCGGGAAAAACTGTTTTTT.

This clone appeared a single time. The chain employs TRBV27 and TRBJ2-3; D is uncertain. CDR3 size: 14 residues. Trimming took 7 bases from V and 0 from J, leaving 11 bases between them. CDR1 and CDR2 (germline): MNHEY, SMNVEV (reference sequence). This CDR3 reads CASNFGYSTDTQYF. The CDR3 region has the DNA TGTGCCAGCAATTTCGGTTATAGCACAGATACGCAGTATTTT.

CDR3 coding DNA: TGTGCCAGCAGCTTAGGAGGCACAGATACGCAGTATTTT. Amino acid sequence: CASSLGGTDTQYF. This chain joins TRBV11-3 and TRBJ2-3; D is uncertain. There are 13 residues in the CDR3. CDR1 is SGHNT and CDR2 is YENEEA in the germline V gene. Trimming shortened V by 1 base and J by 1 base, and 3 bases separated the two germline ends.

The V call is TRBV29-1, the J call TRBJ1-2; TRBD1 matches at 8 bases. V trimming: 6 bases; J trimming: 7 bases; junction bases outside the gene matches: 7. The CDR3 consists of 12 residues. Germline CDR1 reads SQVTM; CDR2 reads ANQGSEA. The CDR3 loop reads CSVDDRGPGYTF. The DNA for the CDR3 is TGCAGCGTCGACGACAGGGGCCCTGGCTACACCTTC.

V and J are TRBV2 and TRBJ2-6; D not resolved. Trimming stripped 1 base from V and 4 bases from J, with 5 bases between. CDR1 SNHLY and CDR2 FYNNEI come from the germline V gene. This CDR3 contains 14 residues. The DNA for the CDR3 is TGTGCCAGCAGTGAAGGGACCGGGGCCAACGTCCTGACTTTC. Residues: CASSEGTGANVLTF.

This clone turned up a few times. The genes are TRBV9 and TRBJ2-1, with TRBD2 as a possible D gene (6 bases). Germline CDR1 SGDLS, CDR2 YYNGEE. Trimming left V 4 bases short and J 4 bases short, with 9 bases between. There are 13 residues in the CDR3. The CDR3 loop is CASSNREYNEQFF. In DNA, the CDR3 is TGTGCCAGCAGCAACCGGGAGTACAATGAGCAGTTCTTC.

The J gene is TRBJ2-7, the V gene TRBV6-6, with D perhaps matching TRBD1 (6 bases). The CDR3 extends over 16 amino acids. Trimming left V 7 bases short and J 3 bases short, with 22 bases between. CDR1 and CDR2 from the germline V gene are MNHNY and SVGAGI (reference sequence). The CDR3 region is CASTAGEALTIYEQYF. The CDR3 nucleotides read TGTGCCAGCACGGCAGGGGAAGCCCTTACAATCTACGAGCAGTACTTC.

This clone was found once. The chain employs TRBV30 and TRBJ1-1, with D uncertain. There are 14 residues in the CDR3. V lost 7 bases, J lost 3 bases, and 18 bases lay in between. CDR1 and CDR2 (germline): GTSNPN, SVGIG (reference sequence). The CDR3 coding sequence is TGTGCCTTAATAGAGGTAGGACGGGACACTGAAGCTTTCTTT. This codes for CALIEVGRDTEAFF.